This TCR beta chain comes out of a study of CD8+ T cells in alopecia areata. Whole-study findings and limits: Expanded CD8+ clones among the top 100, as well as scalp clonality, were significantly decreased by tofacitinib.

A word on this clone: The antigen remains undetermined.

In each case, RNA was isolated and then reverse transcribed into cDNA as the sequencing template. TCRdb's table, derived via immunoSEQ multiplex PCR, lists solely in-frame clones and lacks some. The sample lists about 210,000 clones; around 66% were seen once. As to treatment: oral pan-JAK inhibitor, 5-10 mg twice daily. The CDR3 contains 12 residues. V was pared by 5 bases and J by 4 bases, with 9 bases between. Per the germline V gene, CDR1 is SQVTM and CDR2 is ANQGSEA. This chain connects TRBV29-1 to TRBJ1-3, with D perhaps matching TRBD1 (6 bases). This sequence was found in a human donor with alopecia areata. Sequenced material: CD4+ T cells sorted from blood, taken at week 4, from a patient treated with tofacitinib. CDR3 DNA: TGCAGCGTTACAGGGACGGGAAACACCATATATTTT. This gives the protein CSVTGTGNTIYF.